These 6 T cell receptor beta chains share one sample of origin, sequenced in a study of blood T cell repertoires in COVID-19. TCRdb's copy holds only in-frame clones and misses some; the assay was immunoSEQ multiplex PCR. This table has some 88,000 clones, around 93% appearing once. Sample: peripheral blood. The source of these receptors is a human donor with active COVID-19. The donor label of this sample is uncertain.

The chain links TRBV2 to TRBJ1-5; D not certain. The CDR3 runs 14 residues. Trimming stripped 3 bases from V and 0 bases from J, with 6 bases between. Germline-derived CDR1 and CDR2 are SNHLY and FYNNEI. CDR3 DNA: TGTGCCAGCAGTGACGGGTATAGCAATCAGCCCCAGCATTTT. Its protein is CASSDGYSNQPQHF.

The table lists this clone with a few counts. The V call is TRBV11-2, the J call TRBJ1-6; D gene uncertain. Germline CDR1 reads SGHAT; CDR2 reads FQNNGV. Trimming stripped 5 bases from V and 4 bases from J, with 15 bases between. This CDR3 spans 16 amino acids. CDR3 in DNA: TGTGCCAGCAGCCCCTCACCTTACAGATATAATTCACCCCTCCACTTT. Its translation: CASSPSPYRYNSPLHF. Based on the CDR3 plus reference TRBV11-2 and TRBJ1-6, the full variable domain is EAGVAQSPRYKIIEKRQSVAFWCNPISGHATLYWYQQILGQGPKLLIQFQNNGVVDDSQLPKDRFSAERLKGVDSTLKIQPAKLEDSAVYLCASSPSPYRYNSPLHFGNGTRLTVT.

V and J are TRBV12-3 or TRBV12-4 and TRBJ2-2; D not resolved. The CDR3 consists of 13 residues. Trimming took 2 bases from V and 6 from J, leaving 7 bases between them. CDR3 DNA: TGTGCCAGCAGTTTACTTAGCCCCGGGGAGCTGTTTTTT. Encoded protein: CASSLLSPGELFF.

The chain has TRBV28 and TRBJ2-7, with 15 positions matching TRBD2. Germline trimming cut 5 bases from V and 3 bases from J; bases unmatched to any gene: 5. The CDR3 sequence is 16 residues long. CDR1 MDHEN and CDR2 SYDVKM come from the germline V gene. The CDR3 nucleotides are TGTGCCAGCAGTGGCGGGACTAGCGGGGGGCTCTACGAGCAGTACTTC. Protein product: CASSGGTSGGLYEQYF.

The CDR3 nucleotides read TGTGCCAGCAGTGAGTCTAGGCCCACCTACGAGCAGTACTTC. Translation gives CASSESRPTYEQYF. The rearrangement uses TRBV2 and TRBJ2-7; D ambiguous. CDR1 is SNHLY, CDR2 FYNNEI, per germline. Trimming took off 3 bases at V and 2 bases at J, with 11 bases between the two ends. The CDR3 is 14 amino acids.

The V and J genes are TRBV6-2 or TRBV6-3 and TRBJ2-7; no firm D call. Germline V gene lookup returns CDR1 MNHEY and CDR2 SVGEGT. V lost 0 bases to trimming and J lost 5 bases, with 8 bases between them. The CDR3 runs to 13 residues. Here the CDR3 DNA reads TGTGCCAGCAGTTACTCCCAAAGAGACGAGCAGTACTTC. It is translated as CASSYSQRDEQYF.